The 16 T cell receptor beta chains presented below share a single source sample, sequenced in a study of identical twins' blood T cells. Using its own MiXCR run on the 5' RACE reads, TCRdb lists one record per CDR3 protein. The table lists hundreds of thousands of distinct CDR3 sequences, over 25% of them singletons, with roughly 6.1% in the top ten. The sample was PBMCs. These receptors originate from a woman between 18 and 55 years old in good health.

This clonotype was counted only a few times. The V and J genes are TRBV20-1 and TRBJ2-1; D is unresolved. The CDR3 spans 10 residues. V was cut by 6 bases and J by 8 bases, with 8 bases left in between. Per the germline V gene, CDR1 is DFQATT and CDR2 is SNEGSKA (reference sequence). The CDR3 protein is CSAGRDEQFF. CDR3 coding DNA: TGCAGTGCCGGAAGGGATGAGCAGTTCTTC.

This clonotype was seen a handful of times. V usage is TRBV20-1 and J usage is TRBJ2-1; tentatively, D is TRBD2 (5 bases). Germline V CDR1 and CDR2: DFQATT, SNEGSKA (reference sequence). This CDR3 has 15 amino acids. V was shortened by 1 base and J by 3 bases, with 13 bases between the two germline ends. CDR3 sequence (DNA): TGCAGTGCTAGAGTTAGGGAGATGGGCTACAATGAGCAGTTCTTC. As protein: CSARVREMGYNEQFF.

The V gene is TRBV11-2, the J gene TRBJ2-1; 8 positions agree with TRBD2. Germline V CDR1 and CDR2: SGHAT, FQNNGV. The CDR3 is made up of 15 amino acids. V shed 2 bases, J shed 7 bases, and the junction held 7 bases outside the gene matches. CDR3 bases: TGTGCCAGCAGCTTATACAGCGGGAGTTTAAATGAGCAGTTCTTC. Translation gives CASSLYSGSLNEQFF.

The chain uses TRBV19 and TRBJ1-1; D gene unclear. The CDR3 has 11 amino acids. Germline CDR1 LNHDA, CDR2 SQIVND (reference sequence). V lost 7 bases to trimming and J lost 5 bases, with 8 bases between them. Written as DNA, the CDR3 is TGTGCCAGTAAAGGTGGGACTGAAGCTTTCTTT. Its translation is CASKGGTEAFF.

This chain joins TRBV20-1 and TRBJ2-7; D remains unclear. V dropped 3 bases and J dropped 0 bases, with 21 bases sitting between them. The germline gives CDR1 DFQATT, CDR2 SNEGSKA (reference sequence). The CDR3 consists of 17 residues. The CDR3 region has the DNA TGCAGTGCTAGTAAGGGTGCCGAATATTTTGACTCCTACGAGCAGTACTTC. Protein: CSASKGAEYFDSYEQYF.

The V call is TRBV19, the J call TRBJ1-2; 10 nucleotides align to TRBD1. Per the germline V gene, CDR1 is LNHDA and CDR2 is SQIVND (reference sequence). There are 15 residues in the CDR3. V trimming: 6 bases; J trimming: 3 bases; junction bases outside the gene matches: 7. DNA of the CDR3: TGTGCCAGTAGCTACGGACAGGGGGTTTACTATGGCTACACCTTC. Its translation: CASSYGQGVYYGYTF.

The V gene is TRBV7-9, the J gene TRBJ1-1; D is unclear. The ends were cut back, 6 bases at V and 3 bases at J, with 14 bases in the middle. This CDR3 has 14 amino acids. Germline CDR1 SEHNR, CDR2 FQNEAQ (reference sequence). CDR3 in amino acids: CASSPLLSDTEAFF. CDR3 nucleotides: TGTGCCAGCAGTCCCCTTCTATCGGACACTGAAGCTTTCTTT.

The chain combines TRBV29-1 with TRBJ1-1, with 10 bases lining up with TRBD1. The CDR3 spans 13 residues. With 1 base clipped from V and 4 bases from J, the junction kept 0 bases outside the gene matches. Germline V gene sequence: CDR1 SQVTM, CDR2 ANQGSEA. As DNA, the CDR3 is TGCAGCGTTGAAGGGACAGGGGGCACTGAAGCTTTCTTT. Encoded protein: CSVEGTGGTEAFF.

This clonotype was recorded once. The chain links TRBV29-1 to TRBJ2-1, with D unclear. Germline-derived CDR1 and CDR2 are SQVTM and ANQGSEA. The CDR3 has 13 amino acids. Trimming shortened V by 3 bases and J by 5 bases, and 11 bases separated the two germline ends. CDR3 sequence (DNA): TGCAGCGTTGATTCTGATGTAGACAATGAGCAGTTCTTC. Amino acids: CSVDSDVDNEQFF.

This clonotype appeared a few times. The chain joins TRBV20-1 to TRBJ2-3; TRBD1 agrees at 7 bases. Germline loops: CDR1 DFQATT, CDR2 SNEGSKA (reference sequence). The V gene end was trimmed by 6 bases and the J gene end by 6 bases; junction bases not matched to a gene: 9. The CDR3 is made up of 13 amino acids. Here the CDR3 reads CSATGQYPDTQYF. As DNA, the CDR3 is TGCAGTGCCACGGGACAGTACCCGGATACGCAGTATTTT.

This clonotype was found many times. The chain recombines TRBV20-1 with TRBJ2-3, with 8 bases aligning to TRBD1. Per the germline V gene, CDR1 is DFQATT and CDR2 is SNEGSKA (reference sequence). Trimming removed 4 bases from V and 2 bases from J; junction bases left unmatched: 8. The CDR3 has 15 amino acids. This CDR3 reads CSATPQQGVTDTQYF. CDR3 bases: TGCAGTGCTACCCCTCAACAGGGGGTCACAGATACGCAGTATTTT.

This clonotype was seen only a few times. This rearrangement joins TRBV29-1 to TRBJ2-1; no clear D gene. Germline CDR1 is SQVTM and CDR2 is ANQGSEA. Trimming removed 4 bases from V and 4 bases from J, with 5 bases in between. This CDR3 spans 11 amino acids. CDR3 DNA sequence: TGCAGCGTTGGAGCTTACAATGAGCAGTTCTTC. Translating gives CSVGAYNEQFF.

This chain links TRBV2 with TRBJ1-2, with TRBD1 identical over 7 bases. Germline V gene sequence: CDR1 SNHLY, CDR2 FYNNEI. CDR3 length equals 13 residues. J gave up 7 bases and V 7 bases, and 9 bases lay outside the gene matches. In DNA form, the CDR3 reads TGTGCCAGCACCCGCAACACAGGGGCTGGCTACACCTTC. Translating it yields CASTRNTGAGYTF. The full variable domain, rest sourced from reference TRBV2 and TRBJ1-2, is EPEVTQTPSHQVTQMGQEVILRCVPISNHLYFYWYRQILGQKVEFLVSFYNNEISEKSEIFDDQFSVERPDGSNFTLKIRSTKLEDSAMYFCASTRNTGAGYTFGSGTRLTVV.

V gene TRBV7-7 combines with J gene TRBJ1-6; D gene uncertain. The V gene's germline CDR1 is SSHAT and CDR2 FNYEAQ (reference sequence). With 1 base removed from V and 7 bases from J, the gap between germline ends came to 5 bases. The CDR3 is 13 residues long. For the CDR3, the DNA is TGTGCCAGCAGCTTAGATGGCAATTCACCCCTCCACTTT. Protein product: CASSLDGNSPLHF.

The V call is TRBV12-5, the J call TRBJ2-6; D may match TRBD1 or TRBD2 (5 bases each). Deletions cut 5 bases from V and 2 bases from J, with 7 bases between. The germline V gene has CDR1 LGHNT and CDR2 FRNRAP. CDR3 size: 14 residues. CDR3 loop: CASGGGAGANVLTF. CDR3 coding DNA: TGTGCTAGTGGTGGGGGTGCTGGGGCCAACGTCCTGACTTTC.

V is TRBV5-1 and J is TRBJ1-1, with D perhaps matching TRBD1 (5 bases). Looked up from germline, CDR1 is SGHRS and CDR2 is YFSETQ. Trimming shortened V by 5 bases and J by 8 bases, and 16 bases separated the two germline ends. The CDR3 covers 13 residues. CDR3 protein: CASRGQGAAEAFF. As DNA, the CDR3 is TGCGCCAGCAGGGGTCAGGGTGCAGCCGAAGCTTTCTTT.